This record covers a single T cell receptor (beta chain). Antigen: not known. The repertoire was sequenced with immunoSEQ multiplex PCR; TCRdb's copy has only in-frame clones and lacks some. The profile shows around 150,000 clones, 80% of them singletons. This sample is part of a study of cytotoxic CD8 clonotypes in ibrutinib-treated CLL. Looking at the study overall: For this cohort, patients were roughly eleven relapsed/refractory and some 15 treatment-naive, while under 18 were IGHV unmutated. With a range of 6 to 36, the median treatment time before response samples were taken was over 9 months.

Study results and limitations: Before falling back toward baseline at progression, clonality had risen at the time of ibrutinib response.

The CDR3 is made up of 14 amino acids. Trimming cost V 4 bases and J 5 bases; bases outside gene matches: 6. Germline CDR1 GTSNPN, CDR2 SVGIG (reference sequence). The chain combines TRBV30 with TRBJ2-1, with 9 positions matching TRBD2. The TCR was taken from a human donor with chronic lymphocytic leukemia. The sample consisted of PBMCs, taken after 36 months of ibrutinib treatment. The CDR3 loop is CAWTLLAGNNEQFF. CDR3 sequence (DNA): TGTGCCTGGACCTTACTAGCGGGCAACAATGAGCAGTTCTTC.